A selection of T cell receptor beta chains follows, all from one sample in a study of response to subunit inactivated influenza vaccine. TCRdb re-called the RT-PCR reads through MiXCR, storing one row per CDR3 protein. The table shows about 190,000 distinct CDR3 sequences, with 13% to 15% occurring only once. Sequencing used CD8+ T cells sorted from PBMCs, obtained 4 to 6 days after vaccination. These receptor sequences come from a man aged 45-60 years who received an inactivated influenza vaccine. Both conserved end residues are part of each CDR3. D genes are given only for firm matches. Only part of the rows carry a size: once, few, many, or a class if the clone is expanded.

abundance,v_gene,d_gene,len,j_gene,CDR3aa,CDR3nt
few,TRBV4-3,TRBD2,15,TRBJ2-1,CASRRGLAPMNEQFF,TGCGCCAGCAGGAGGGGACTAGCGCCTATGAATGAGCAGTTCTTC
few,TRBV20-1,NA,15,TRBJ2-1,CSARDSLARYNEQFF,TGCAGTGCTAGAGATTCGCTAGCGAGATACAATGAGCAGTTCTTC
few,TRBV20-1,TRBD2,15,TRBJ2-1,CSARDLAGAYNEQFF,TGCAGTGCTAGAGATCTAGCGGGGGCCTACAATGAGCAGTTCTTC
NA,TRBV4-3,TRBD2,17,TRBJ2-7,CASSQELAGGRSYEQYF,TGCGCCAGCAGCCAAGAGTTAGCGGGGGGGCGGTCCTACGAGCAGTACTTC
NA,TRBV7-2,NA,12,TRBJ2-3,CASGEFTDTQYF,TGTGCCAGCGGAGAATTCACAGATACGCAGTATTTT
NA,TRBV15,NA,15,TRBJ2-5,CATSRGIPYQETQYF,TGTGCCACCAGCAGAGGGATCCCGTACCAAGAGACCCAGTACTTC
NA,TRBV11-2,TRBD2,21,TRBJ2-3,CASSLVGWLAGGGVGTDTQYF,TGTGCCAGCAGCTTAGTGGGTTGGCTAGCGGGAGGAGGTGTTGGCACAGATACGCAGTATTTT
NA,TRBV25-1,NA,13,TRBJ2-2,CASSASGTGELFF,TGTGCCAGCAGTGCCAGCGGCACCGGGGAGCTGTTTTTT
many,TRBV6-1,TRBD2,13,TRBJ2-5,CASRTSGEETQYF,TGTGCCAGCCGAACTAGCGGGGAAGAGACCCAGTACTTC
NA,TRBV7-7,TRBD2,19,TRBJ2-1,CASSAGPRLAGTAYNEQFF,TGTGCTAGCAGCGCGGGACCCCGACTAGCGGGGACAGCCTACAATGAGCAGTTCTTC
many,TRBV20-1,NA,13,TRBJ2-3,CSASDNQGDTQYF,TGCAGTGCTAGTGATAACCAGGGGGATACGCAGTATTTT